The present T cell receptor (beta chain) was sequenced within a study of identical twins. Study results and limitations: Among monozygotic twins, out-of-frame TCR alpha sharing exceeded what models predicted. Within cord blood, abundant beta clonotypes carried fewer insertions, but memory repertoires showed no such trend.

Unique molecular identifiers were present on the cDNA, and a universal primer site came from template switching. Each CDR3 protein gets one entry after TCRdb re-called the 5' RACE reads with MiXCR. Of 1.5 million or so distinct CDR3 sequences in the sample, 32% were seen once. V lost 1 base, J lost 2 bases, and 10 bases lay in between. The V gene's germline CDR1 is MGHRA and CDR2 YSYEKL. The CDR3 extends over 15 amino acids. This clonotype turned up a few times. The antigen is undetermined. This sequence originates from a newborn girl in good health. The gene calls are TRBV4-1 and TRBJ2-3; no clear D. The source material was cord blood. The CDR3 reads CASSQAPLHTDTQYF. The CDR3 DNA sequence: TGCGCCAGCAGCCAAGCCCCCCTCCACACAGATACGCAGTATTTT.